One and the same sample provided the 17 T cell receptor beta chains below, sequenced in a study of blood T cell repertoires in COVID-19. Method: immunoSEQ multiplex PCR; TCRdb's copy keeps in-frame clones and lacks some. The table shows around 120,000 clones, with 90% occurring only once. Sequencing was carried out using peripheral blood. The source of these receptors is a human donor with active COVID-19. The donor label of this sample is uncertain.

The rearrangement uses TRBV18 and TRBJ1-5; the D gene is possibly TRBD1 (5 bases). V lost 3 bases to trimming and J lost 2 bases, with 11 bases between them. CDR1 and CDR2 from the germline V gene are KGHSH and LQKENI. This CDR3 region has 15 residues. The CDR3, as DNA: TGTGCCAGCTCACCGCAGGGAAGTGGCAATCAGCCCCAGCATTTT. Its protein is CASSPQGSGNQPQHF.

This clone turned up a few times. The CDR3 loop reads CASSKGLFSGELFF. The CDR3 DNA reads as TGTGCCAGCAGTAAGGGACTGTTTTCCGGGGAGCTGTTTTTT. The chain combines TRBV6-5 with TRBJ2-2; tentatively, D is TRBD2 (6 bases). Germline assignment: CDR1 MNHEY and CDR2 SVGAGI. The germline V and J ends were trimmed by 5 bases and 6 bases, with 13 bases remaining between them. The CDR3 totals 14 residues.

V is TRBV7-3 and J is TRBJ2-1; D might be TRBD2 (6 bases). The CDR3 spans 17 residues. Germline assignment: CDR1 SGHTA and CDR2 FQGTGA. Trimming removed 4 bases at V and 4 bases at J, with 20 bases between. The CDR3 nucleotides read TGTGCCAGCAGCTCCGTTCTTAGGATAGCGGTATACAATGAGCAGTTCTTC. It specifies CASSSVLRIAVYNEQFF.

The genes are TRBV7-2 and TRBJ2-1; 7 bases are a match to TRBD1. Germline trimming cut 2 bases from V and 6 bases from J; bases unmatched to any gene: 7. Germline V gene lookup returns CDR1 SGHTA and CDR2 FQGNSA. This CDR3 contains 15 residues. The CDR3 loop reads CASSLMGQRGNEQFF. The CDR3 nucleotides are TGTGCCAGCAGCTTAATGGGACAGAGGGGCAATGAGCAGTTCTTC.

The chain has TRBV5-8 and TRBJ1-1; D gene uncertain. The length of the CDR3 is 16 residues. The V gene's germline CDR1 is SGHTS and CDR2 YDEGEE. Trimming shortened V by 0 bases and J by 0 bases, and 12 bases separated the two germline ends. The CDR3 spells CASSLGNTIMNTEAFF. The CDR3 DNA is TGTGCCAGCAGCTTGGGGAACACTATCATGAACACTGAAGCTTTCTTT.

In DNA, the CDR3 is TGTGCCAGCAGTTACAAGGGGCACGGAAACACCATATATTTT. Encoded protein: CASSYKGHGNTIYF. The V and J genes are TRBV6-5 and TRBJ1-3, with D maybe TRBD1 (5 bases). The CDR3 has 14 amino acids. V was trimmed by 2 bases and J by 4 bases, leaving 9 bases between them. The V gene's germline CDR1 is MNHEY and CDR2 SVGAGI.

The chain carries TRBV29-1 and TRBJ1-1, with 7 bases lining up with TRBD1. Germline V gives CDR1 SQVTM, CDR2 ANQGSEA. This CDR3 region has 14 residues. The junction had 6 bases not matched to a gene; V was cut back by 4 bases and J by 1 base. The CDR3, as DNA: TGCAGCGTTGCGATAGGACAGGAGAACACTGAAGCTTTCTTT. The encoded protein is CSVAIGQENTEAFF.

The rearrangement uses TRBV12-3 or TRBV12-4 and TRBJ1-5; 7 bases match TRBD1. The CDR3 runs 13 residues. V lost 3 bases, J lost 6 bases, and 2 bases stayed unmatched. The CDR3 here is CASSFRGAQPQHF. CDR3 sequence (DNA): TGTGCCAGCAGTTTCAGGGGGGCTCAGCCCCAGCATTTT.

The chain couples TRBV7-8 to TRBJ2-3, with D possibly being TRBD2 (6 bases). The germline V gene has CDR1 SGHVS and CDR2 FQNEAQ. The CDR3 covers 16 residues. V gave up 5 bases and J gave up 0 bases, with 15 bases separating them. The DNA for the CDR3 is TGTGCCAGCAGCACGGGACTTTTGACTAGCACAGATACGCAGTATTTT. This translates into CASSTGLLTSTDTQYF.

This chain uses TRBV25-1 with TRBJ2-7; 10 bases agree with TRBD2. The V and J ends lost 3 bases and 2 bases, in that order; junction bases with no gene match: 10. The CDR3 is 17 residues long. From germline, CDR1 is MGHDK and CDR2 SYGVNS. Written as DNA, the CDR3 is TGTGCCAGCAGTGACCCTCATCTAGCGGGGGCAACCTACGAGCAGTACTTC. Translated, it gives CASSDPHLAGATYEQYF.

The CDR3 DNA reads TGTGCCAGCAGCTTCATACGGAAGACAGGCGAGCAGTACTTC. This encodes CASSFIRKTGEQYF. The chain links TRBV5-6 to TRBJ2-7, with D possibly TRBD1 on 6 matching bases. Trimming removed 2 bases from V and 6 bases from J, with 15 bases in between. Germline CDR1 and CDR2: SGHDT and YYEEEE. The CDR3 extends over 14 amino acids.

This clone showed up just a few times. V gene TRBV2 combines with J gene TRBJ2-7; 7 bases agree with TRBD2. This CDR3 region has 14 residues. The V gene's germline CDR1 is SNHLY and CDR2 FYNNEI. V was clipped by 7 bases and J by 2 bases; unmatched bases: 8. In nucleotides, the CDR3 is TGTGCCAGCAATGCGGGGGACCCCCCCTACGAGCAGTACTTC. This sequence encodes CASNAGDPPYEQYF.

The rearrangement joins TRBV15 to TRBJ1-6, with 10 positions matching TRBD1. Germline V lookup: CDR1 LNHNV, CDR2 YYDKDF (reference sequence). Germline trimming cut 2 bases from V and 8 bases from J; bases unmatched to any gene: 6. CDR3 size: 16 residues. The CDR3 region has the DNA TGTGCCACCAGCAGAAAGTCCGGGACAGGGGATTCACCCCTCCACTTT. It codes for CATSRKSGTGDSPLHF.

The genes are TRBV28 and TRBJ2-7; weak D call: TRBD1 (5 bases). Germline lookup yields CDR1 MDHEN and CDR2 SYDVKM. Trimming took off 5 bases at V and 0 bases at J, with 17 bases between the two ends. The CDR3 has 16 residues. This chain's CDR3 is CASSSPYRSSSYEQYF. CDR3 in DNA: TGTGCCAGCAGTAGCCCTTACAGGAGTAGCTCCTACGAGCAGTACTTC.

This rearrangement joins TRBV20-1 to TRBJ2-3; 7 bases are shared with TRBD1. The CDR3 consists of 15 residues. Germline assignment: CDR1 DFQATT and CDR2 SNEGSKA (reference sequence). Trimming cost V 3 bases and J 2 bases; bases outside gene matches: 8. CDR3 in DNA: TGCAGTGCTAGTGAACAGGGGCTATACACAGATACGCAGTATTTT. Its translation is CSASEQGLYTDTQYF.

V gene TRBV27 combines with J gene TRBJ2-3; 11 bases align to TRBD1. The CDR3 contains 15 residues. The junction had 2 bases not matched to a gene; V was cut back by 4 bases and J by 2 bases. Germline V lookup: CDR1 MNHEY, CDR2 SMNVEV (reference sequence). The CDR3 loop is CASSSDRGPTDTQYF. CDR3 DNA sequence: TGTGCCAGCAGTTCGGACAGGGGGCCCACAGATACGCAGTATTTT.

The J gene is TRBJ2-7, the V gene TRBV4-3; 7 bases align to TRBD2. CDR1 is LGHNA, CDR2 YSLEER, per germline. CDR3 length: 17 residues. The ends lost 1 base at V and 0 bases at J; junction bases unmatched: 9. This CDR3 reads CASSQVHGGSSSYEQYF. The CDR3 coding sequence is TGCGCCAGCAGCCAAGTCCACGGGGGGTCCAGCTCCTACGAGCAGTACTTC.